This TCR beta chain is drawn from a study of sequential checkpoint blockade in melanoma. About the research overall: After both sequences, patients received maintenance nivolumab. 91 pretreatment tumor DNA samples were TCRβ immunosequenced.

Clones were sequenced by immunoSEQ multiplex PCR, and TCRdb holds only the in-frame ones, with some missing. The sample lists around 10,000 clones, around 27% occurring once. The sample holds a few counts of this clone. The germline CDR1 and CDR2 sequences are MNHGY and SAAAGT. Trimming shortened V by 5 bases and J by 3 bases, and 8 bases separated the two germline ends. CDR3 length: 13 residues. Treatment indicated: randomized to nivolumab then ipilimumab (arm A) or the reverse (arm B). This chain uses TRBV6-8 with TRBJ2-1; D possibly corresponds to TRBD2 (5 bases). The TCR was taken from a human donor with melanoma. The sample here was tumor tissue (inferred from file names), taken from a patient given nivolumab and ipilimumab in sequence. The CDR3 nucleotides read TGTGCCAGCAGTACGGGAAACTACAATGAGCAGTTCTTC. It translates to CASSTGNYNEQFF.